The 32 T cell receptor beta chains below were found in one sample sequenced in a study of cytomegalovirus exposure and HLA in healthy donors. Both 60 Vbeta primers and 13 Jbeta primers went into the PCR. Some clones are missing from TCRdb's copy, which holds only in-frame ones; the method was immunoSEQ multiplex PCR. The table records over 110,000 clones, about 80% of them present only once. Source material: PBMCs. The receptor source for this set is a man between 35 and 55 years old in good health and CMV-seronegative.

The V call is TRBV5-4, the J call TRBJ2-1; the D gene is possibly TRBD2 (5 bases). Trimming cost V 4 bases and J 0 bases, with 8 bases left between them. Germline-derived CDR1 and CDR2 are SGHNT and YYREEE (reference sequence). The CDR3 length is 14 residues. CDR3: CASSLRGSYNEQFF. The CDR3 coding sequence is TGTGCCAGCAGCCTCCGGGGCTCCTACAATGAGCAGTTCTTC.

The CDR3 region is CASSSSLRTEAFF. For the CDR3, the DNA is TGTGCCAGCAGCTCTAGTCTCCGCACTGAAGCTTTCTTT. The chain uses TRBV6-4 and TRBJ1-1; D gene uncertain. Germline values: CDR1 MRHNA, CDR2 SNTAGT. The CDR3 extends over 13 amino acids. Trimming cost V 6 bases and J 4 bases, with 12 bases left between them.

The genes are TRBV5-6 and TRBJ2-5, with 10 nucleotides matching TRBD1. Germline V gives CDR1 SGHDT, CDR2 YYEEEE. V gave up 0 bases and J gave up 3 bases; unmatched junction bases: 2. The CDR3 runs to 15 residues. The CDR3 DNA reads as TGTGCCAGCAGCTTGGACGGACAGGGGGAAGAGACCCAGTACTTC. Amino acids: CASSLDGQGEETQYF.

This rearrangement joins TRBV28 to TRBJ1-5; D gene uncertain. The CDR3 extends over 12 amino acids. Germline V lookup: CDR1 MDHEN, CDR2 SYDVKM. V was shortened by 5 bases and J by 7 bases, with 9 bases between the two germline ends. The CDR3: CASSPLSQPQHF. CDR3 in DNA: TGTGCCAGCAGTCCGTTGTCCCAGCCCCAGCATTTT.

This clone was detected only once. This rearrangement joins TRBV19 to TRBJ2-2; D is perhaps TRBD2 (6 bases). Trimming left V 6 bases short and J 6 bases short, with 26 bases between. This CDR3 comprises 18 residues. Germline V gene data show CDR1 as LNHDA and CDR2 as SQIVND (reference sequence). This chain's CDR3 is CASRLLPSAGGYPGELFF. For the CDR3, the DNA is TGTGCCAGTAGACTCCTCCCAAGCGCAGGAGGGTATCCCGGGGAGCTGTTTTTT.

The V and J genes are TRBV4-1 and TRBJ2-7; 7 nucleotides agree with TRBD1. The CDR3 is made up of 14 amino acids. Germline CDR1 is MGHRA and CDR2 is YSYEKL. Unmatched junction bases numbered 8, after V lost 4 bases and J lost 5 bases. This CDR3 is CASSPPYDRDEQYF. CDR3 sequence (DNA): TGCGCCAGCAGCCCCCCCTACGACAGGGACGAGCAGTACTTC.

In this sample, this clone turned up a few times. The CDR3 reads CASRDTFGGLFF. The CDR3 bases are TGTGCCAGCAGAGACACCTTCGGGGGACTGTTTTTT. The genes are TRBV7-2 and TRBJ1-4, with a weak D call TRBD1 (5 bases). V lost 6 bases to trimming and J lost 13 bases, with 15 bases between them. The V gene's germline CDR1 is SGHTA and CDR2 FQGNSA. CDR3 length: 12 residues.

The J gene is TRBJ2-5, the V gene TRBV4-3; 8 bases align to TRBD1. The V gene end was trimmed by 4 bases and the J gene end by 3 bases; junction bases not matched to a gene: 4. This CDR3 comprises 14 residues. Germline V gives CDR1 LGHNA, CDR2 YSLEER. The CDR3 reads CASSLGQGEETQYF. The DNA of the CDR3 is TGCGCCAGCAGCCTTGGACAGGGAGAAGAGACCCAGTACTTC.

This chain joins TRBV27 and TRBJ2-5, with D possibly being TRBD2 (5 bases). Germline V gene sequence: CDR1 MNHEY, CDR2 SMNVEV (reference sequence). The CDR3 loop spans 12 amino acids. V lost 8 bases and J lost 4, with 11 bases in between. The CDR3 coding sequence is TGTGCCAGCGGCCGGAGGTTAGAGACCCAGTACTTC. Amino acid sequence: CASGRRLETQYF.

This clone was recorded a few times. This rearrangement joins TRBV11-2 to TRBJ1-1; no clear D gene. From germline, CDR1 is SGHAT and CDR2 FQNNGV. Trimming took off 5 bases at V and 5 bases at J, with 15 bases between the two ends. The CDR3 loop spans 14 amino acids. Written as DNA, the CDR3 is TGTGCCAGCAGCACCGCTTGGGCAGTGACTGAAGCTTTCTTT. This translates into CASSTAWAVTEAFF.

The J gene is TRBJ2-1, the V gene TRBV5-4; D perhaps matches TRBD2 (5 bases). The CDR3 loop spans 16 amino acids. Germline CDR1 and CDR2: SGHNT and YYREEE (reference sequence). V was trimmed by 4 bases and J by 2 bases, leaving 16 bases between them. The CDR3 DNA sequence: TGTGCCAGCAGCCCCGGTCGGGGAAGCCCCTACAATGAGCAGTTCTTC. Its protein is CASSPGRGSPYNEQFF.

The rearrangement uses TRBV20-1 and TRBJ2-5; D remains ambiguous. Trimming shortened V by 4 bases and J by 1 base, and 4 bases separated the two germline ends. The germline V gene has CDR1 DFQATT and CDR2 SNEGSKA (reference sequence). This CDR3 contains 11 residues. CDR3: CSATLQETQYF. The CDR3 DNA sequence: TGCAGTGCTACTCTCCAAGAGACCCAGTACTTC.

Note on this clone: Different DNA sequences within this sample yield the same CDR3. The chain is built from TRBV5-1 and TRBJ1-2; tentatively, D is TRBD1 (5 bases). The germline V gene encodes CDR1 SGHRS and CDR2 YFSETQ. Trimming pared 4 bases from V and 1 base from J, leaving 11 bases between. The CDR3 is 14 residues long. The chain's CDR3 is CASSLSGGNYGYTF. The CDR3 bases are TGCGCCAGCAGCCTCTCCGGGGGTAACTATGGCTACACCTTC.

This sequence joins TRBV10-3 and TRBJ2-1, with D possibly matching TRBD1 (6 bases). Germline lookup yields CDR1 ENHRY and CDR2 SYGVKD. The CDR3 contains 11 residues. The V end lost 11 bases, the J end lost 5 bases, and 10 bases lay between the germline ends. The CDR3 DNA is TGTGCCGTCACAGGGAACAATGAGCAGTTCTTC. Protein product: CAVTGNNEQFF.

V usage is TRBV10-2 and J usage is TRBJ2-5; D call uncertain. The J call may be incorrect, as the DNA end agrees better with TRBJ2-7. This CDR3 is built from 10 residues. Germline assignment: CDR1 WSHSY and CDR2 SAAADI. CDR3 region: CASAVYEQYF. The CDR3 coding sequence is TGCGCCAGCGCTGTATACGAGCAGTACTTC.

This clone was picked up one time. This chain connects TRBV19 to TRBJ1-5; 9 positions agree with TRBD1. The ends lost 5 bases at V and 7 bases at J; junction bases unmatched: 9. Germline V lookup: CDR1 LNHDA, CDR2 SQIVND (reference sequence). The CDR3 loop spans 15 amino acids. CDR3 region: CASSSGQGGRQPQHF. In DNA form, the CDR3 reads TGTGCCAGTAGTTCGGGACAGGGTGGTAGACAGCCCCAGCATTTT.

The table lists this clone with a few counts. The chain couples TRBV27 to TRBJ2-7; 7 nucleotides line up with TRBD1. V lost 6 bases to trimming and J lost 0 bases; unmatched junction nucleotides: 11. CDR3 size: 16 residues. The germline gives CDR1 MNHEY, CDR2 SMNVEV (reference sequence). CDR3 sequence reads: CASSPARTGYSYEQYF. The DNA for the CDR3 is TGTGCCAGCAGCCCCGCTCGGACAGGATACTCCTACGAGCAGTACTTC.

The chain recombines TRBV5-1 with TRBJ2-1, with 11 positions matching TRBD2. The V gene end was trimmed by 5 bases and the J gene end by 7 bases; junction bases not matched to a gene: 8. There are 15 residues in the CDR3. Germline V gene data show CDR1 as SGHRS and CDR2 as YFSETQ. This CDR3 is CASSSLAGGRNEQFF. CDR3 bases: TGCGCCAGCAGTTCCCTAGCGGGGGGTAGGAATGAGCAGTTCTTC.

This chain links TRBV6-5 with TRBJ2-4; TRBD2 matches at 8 bases. Per the germline V gene, CDR1 is MNHEY and CDR2 is SVGAGI. The CDR3 loop spans 14 amino acids. V lost 8 bases to trimming and J lost 1 base; unmatched junction nucleotides: 4. The CDR3 region is CASHRGGAKNIQYF. In DNA form, the CDR3 reads TGTGCCAGCCACCGGGGGGGGGCCAAAAACATTCAGTACTTC.

J is TRBJ2-3 and V is TRBV6-1, with 9 bases that match TRBD2. V shed 2 bases, J shed 1 base, and the junction held 7 bases outside the gene matches. The CDR3 runs to 17 residues. Germline V gene lookup returns CDR1 MNHNS and CDR2 SASEGT. CDR3 in amino acids: CASSERGGGAGTDTQYF. In DNA, the CDR3 is TGTGCCAGCAGTGAACGGGGCGGGGGGGCTGGCACAGATACGCAGTATTTT.

CDR3 residues: CSAGEGSIEQYF. The CDR3 DNA is TGCAGCGCCGGGGAGGGATCAATCGAGCAGTACTTC. V usage is TRBV29-1 and J usage is TRBJ2-7, with TRBD2 matching over 7 bases. The CDR3 is 12 amino acids. Per the germline V gene, CDR1 is SQVTM and CDR2 is ANQGSEA. Germline trimming cut 7 bases from V and 6 bases from J; bases unmatched to any gene: 9.

The rearrangement joins TRBV7-2 to TRBJ2-3, with D possibly being TRBD2 (6 bases). Deletions cut 5 bases from V and 4 bases from J, with 13 bases between. This CDR3 is 14 amino acids long. Germline CDR1 and CDR2: SGHTA and FQGNSA. The DNA of the CDR3 is TGTGCCAGCAGCCCGACGGGGAGGTCAGATACGCAGTATTTT. This codes for CASSPTGRSDTQYF. The variable domain in full, completed from reference TRBV7-2 and TRBJ2-3, reads GAGVSQSPSNKVTEKGKDVELRCDPISGHTALYWYRQSLGQGLEFLIYFQGNSAPDKSGLPSDRFSAERTGGSVSTLTIQRTQQEDSAVYLCASSPTGRSDTQYFGPGTRLTVL.

V is TRBV30 and J is TRBJ1-1; D is perhaps TRBD1 (5 bases). CDR3 length: 13 residues. The germline V gene encodes CDR1 GTSNPN and CDR2 SVGIG (reference sequence). V shed 2 bases and J shed 6 bases, with 13 bases lying between them. Written as DNA, the CDR3 is TGTGCCTGGAGTCCCACCAGGGAGGCTGAAGCTTTCTTT. Its protein product is CAWSPTREAEAFF.

The chain combines TRBV27 with TRBJ1-1, with D uncertain. The CDR3 loop spans 11 amino acids. V was clipped by 6 bases and J by 1 base, with 3 bases between them. Germline V lookup: CDR1 MNHEY, CDR2 SMNVEV (reference sequence). The CDR3 here is CASRQNTEAFF. The CDR3 region has the DNA TGTGCCAGCAGACAGAACACTGAAGCTTTCTTT.

The rearrangement joins TRBV29-1 to TRBJ2-1; 9 bases match TRBD1. With 7 bases clipped from V and 8 bases from J, the junction kept 6 bases outside the gene matches. From germline, CDR1 is SQVTM and CDR2 ANQGSEA. The CDR3 length is 12 residues. DNA for the CDR3: TGCAGCGGGAACAGGGGGCTCGATGAGCAGTTCTTC. Translation gives CSGNRGLDEQFF.

For this clone: One end of the junction is discordant with germline, which a read error may explain. The V gene is TRBV19, the J gene TRBJ1-1; 7 bases agree with TRBD1. The CDR3 extends over 14 amino acids. CDR1 and CDR2 (germline): LNHDA, SQIVND (reference sequence). The CDR3 bases are TGTGCCAGTAGTTTAGACAGGGAGAACACTGAAGCTTTCTTT. Encoded protein: CASSLDRENTEAFF. Looking up the rest from reference TRBV19 and TRBJ1-1 gives the full variable domain: DGGITQSPKYLFRKEGQNVTLSCEQNLNHDAMYWYRQDPGQGLRLIYYSQIVNDFQKGDIAEGYSVSREKKESFPLTVTSAQKNPTAFYLCASSLDRENTEAFFGQGTRLTVV.

V usage is TRBV19 and J usage is TRBJ2-6, with D unresolved. In germline, CDR1 is LNHDA, CDR2 SQIVND (reference sequence). The V end was cut by 4 bases, the J end by 3 bases, with 10 bases between. The CDR3 has 15 amino acids. For the CDR3, the DNA is TGTGCCAGTAGTACAGGAACGTTTGGGGCCAACGTCCTGACTTTC. It is translated as CASSTGTFGANVLTF.

In regard to this clone: Additional DNA sequences in this sample encode the identical CDR3. The chain combines TRBV30 with TRBJ1-6; D remains ambiguous. This CDR3 region has 13 residues. The V end lost 3 bases, the J end lost 2 bases, and 5 bases lay between the germline ends. Germline V lookup: CDR1 GTSNPN, CDR2 SVGIG (reference sequence). CDR3 nucleotides: TGTGCCTGGAGCGGGGCCTATAATTCACCCCTCCACTTT. The encoded protein is CAWSGAYNSPLHF.

V is TRBV6-1 and J is TRBJ2-7; 12 nucleotides line up with TRBD2. CDR1 is MNHNS and CDR2 is SASEGT in the germline V gene. This CDR3 spans 15 amino acids. V lost 3 bases, J lost 4 bases, and 4 bases stayed unmatched. The chain's CDR3 is CASSDGTSGSYEQYF. The CDR3 nucleotides read TGTGCCAGCAGTGACGGGACTAGCGGGTCTTACGAGCAGTACTTC.

The chain employs TRBV13 and TRBJ2-3; 8 positions agree with TRBD1. V dropped 6 bases and J dropped 0; count of bases not matched to a gene: 5. Per germline, CDR1 PRHDT and CDR2 FYEKMQ (reference sequence). This CDR3 has 15 amino acids. The CDR3 DNA sequence: TGTGCCAGCAGTCTTACAGGGGGAAGCACAGATACGCAGTATTTT. This codes for CASSLTGGSTDTQYF.

This clone is a singleton in its sample. This sequence joins TRBV16 and TRBJ2-3; 9 positions match TRBD1. Germline values: CDR1 KGHSY, CDR2 FQNENV. This CDR3 is 16 amino acids long. V lost 0 bases to trimming and J lost 7 bases; unmatched junction nucleotides: 8. The CDR3: CASSQSGTGPLNTQYF. The CDR3 coding sequence is TGTGCCAGCAGCCAATCTGGGACAGGGCCCTTGAATACGCAGTATTTT.

The CDR3 DNA sequence: TGTGCCAGCCTTAGCGGGGGAGCAGATACGCAGTATTTT. Amino acids: CASLSGGADTQYF. The V call is TRBV28, the J call TRBJ2-3; TRBD2 matches 9 bases. The V and J ends lost 8 bases and 4 bases, in that order; junction bases with no gene match: 4. The length of the CDR3 is 13 residues. CDR1 is MDHEN, CDR2 SYDVKM, per germline.